The source of this T cell receptor beta chain is a study of tumor and adjacent non-tumor tissue in lung cancer. Study-wide results and caveats: Significantly higher TCR diversity was found in tumor than normal lung.

This CDR3 region has 15 residues. From germline, CDR1 is SGHAT and CDR2 FQDESV (reference sequence). The template was RNA from unsorted bulk tissue. TCRbeta libraries were built with three rounds of nested PCR, modified from ARM-PCR. TCRdb recomputed calls from the multiplex PCR reads with MiXCR, one row per CDR3 protein. Of roughly 81,000 distinct CDR3 sequences in the sample, roughly 70% were seen once. This clonotype appeared a few times. Its antigen is unknown. The junction shows a germline mismatch at one end, possibly a read error. This chain uses TRBV11-1 with TRBJ2-7, with a possible D match to TRBD1 (6 bases). The origin of this receptor is a woman aged 70 to 79 with non-small cell lung cancer. Sample: lung tumor tissue. CDR3 sequence: CARSALVATRDKQYF. The DNA of the CDR3 is TGTGCCAGAAGCGCCCTTGTGGCGACGAGGGACAAGCAGTATTTC.